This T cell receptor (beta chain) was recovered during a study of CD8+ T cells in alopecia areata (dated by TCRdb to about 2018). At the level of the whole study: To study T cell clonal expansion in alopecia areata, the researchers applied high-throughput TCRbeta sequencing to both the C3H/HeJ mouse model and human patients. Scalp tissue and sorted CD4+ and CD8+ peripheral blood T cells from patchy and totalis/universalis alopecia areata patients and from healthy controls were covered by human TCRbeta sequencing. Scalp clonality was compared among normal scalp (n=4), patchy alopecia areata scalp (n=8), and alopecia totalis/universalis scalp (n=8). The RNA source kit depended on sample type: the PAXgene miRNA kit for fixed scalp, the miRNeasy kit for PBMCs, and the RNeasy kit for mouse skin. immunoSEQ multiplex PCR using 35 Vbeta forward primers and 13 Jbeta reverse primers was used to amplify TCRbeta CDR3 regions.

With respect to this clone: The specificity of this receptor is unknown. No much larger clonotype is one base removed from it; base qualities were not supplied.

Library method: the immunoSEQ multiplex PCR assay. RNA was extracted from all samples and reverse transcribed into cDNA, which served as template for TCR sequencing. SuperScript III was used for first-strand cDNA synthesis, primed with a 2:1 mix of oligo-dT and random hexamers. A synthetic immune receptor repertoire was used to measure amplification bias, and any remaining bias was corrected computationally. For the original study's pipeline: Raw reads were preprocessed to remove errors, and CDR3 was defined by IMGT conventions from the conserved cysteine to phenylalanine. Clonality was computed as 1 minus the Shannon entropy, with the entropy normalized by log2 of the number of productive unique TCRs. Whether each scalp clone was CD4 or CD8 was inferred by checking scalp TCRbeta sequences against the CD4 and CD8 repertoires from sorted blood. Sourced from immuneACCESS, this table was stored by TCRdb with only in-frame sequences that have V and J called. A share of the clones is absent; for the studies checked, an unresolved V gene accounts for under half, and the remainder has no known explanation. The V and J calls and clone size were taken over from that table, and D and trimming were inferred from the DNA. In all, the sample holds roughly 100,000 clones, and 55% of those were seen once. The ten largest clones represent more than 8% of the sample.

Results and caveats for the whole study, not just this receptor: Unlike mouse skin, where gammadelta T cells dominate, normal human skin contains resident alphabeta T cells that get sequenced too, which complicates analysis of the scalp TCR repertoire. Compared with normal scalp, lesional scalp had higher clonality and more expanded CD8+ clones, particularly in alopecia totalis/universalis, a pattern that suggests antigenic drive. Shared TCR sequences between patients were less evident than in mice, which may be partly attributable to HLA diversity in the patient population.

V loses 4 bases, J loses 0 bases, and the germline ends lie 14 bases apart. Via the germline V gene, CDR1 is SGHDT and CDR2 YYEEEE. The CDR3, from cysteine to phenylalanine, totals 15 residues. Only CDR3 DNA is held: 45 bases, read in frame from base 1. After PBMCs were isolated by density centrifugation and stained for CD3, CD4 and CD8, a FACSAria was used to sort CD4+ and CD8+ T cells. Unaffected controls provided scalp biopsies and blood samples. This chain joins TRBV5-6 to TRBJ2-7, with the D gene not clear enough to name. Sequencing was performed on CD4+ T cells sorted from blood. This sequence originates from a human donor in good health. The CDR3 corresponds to CASSPTTGLSYEQYF. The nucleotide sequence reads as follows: TGTGCCAGCAGCCCGACGACGGGCCTCTCCTACGAGCAGTACTTC. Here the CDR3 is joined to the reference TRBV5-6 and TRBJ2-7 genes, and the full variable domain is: DAGVTQSPTHLIKTRGQQVTLRCSPKSGHDTVSWYQQALGQGPQFIFQYYEEEERQRGNFPDRFSGHQFPNYSSELNVNALLLGDSALYLCASSPTTGLSYEQYFGPGTRLTVT.